These T cell receptor beta chains were read from a single sample in a study of CD8 T cells in ankylosing spondylitis. TCRdb re-derived calls from the 5' RACE reads in MiXCR, one entry per CDR3 protein. The sample has roughly 230,000 distinct CDR3 sequences, about 20% seen once. The sequencing input was blood, either unsorted or a sorted T cell fraction (not recorded which). These TCRs come from a male donor with ankylosing spondylitis or in good health (not recorded which). Both conserved end residues are part of each CDR3. A D gene is named only where the DNA matches it firmly. Clone size is shown for a subset of rows, as once, few, many or a class of expanded clone.

j_gene: TRBJ1-1
abundance: few
d_gene: TRBD1
v_gene: TRBV7-9
CDR3aa: CASSSPGGTEAFF
CDR3nt: TGTGCCAGCAGCTCGCCAGGGGGGACTGAAGCTTTCTTT

j_gene: TRBJ2-3
abundance: .
d_gene: .
v_gene: TRBV4-2
CDR3aa: CASSQEDPQVGADTQYF
CDR3nt: TGTGCCAGCAGCCAGGAGGACCCGCAAGTTGGAGCAGATACGCAGTATTTT

j_gene: TRBJ2-7
abundance: .
d_gene: TRBD1
v_gene: TRBV10-3
CDR3aa: CAISESGTGSHEQYF
CDR3nt: TGTGCCATCAGTGAGTCAGGGACAGGGTCCCACGAGCAGTACTTC

j_gene: TRBJ2-7
abundance: many
d_gene: .
v_gene: TRBV12-3/TRBV12-4
CDR3aa: CASGRSAYEQYF
CDR3nt: TGTGCCAGCGGGAGAAGTGCCTACGAGCAGTACTTC

j_gene: TRBJ2-7
abundance: few
d_gene: TRBD2
v_gene: TRBV5-6
CDR3aa: CASSFSYGGRADEQYF
CDR3nt: TGTGCCAGCAGCTTCAGTTACGGCGGGAGGGCCGACGAGCAGTACTTC

j_gene: TRBJ1-6
abundance: few
d_gene: .
v_gene: TRBV12-3/TRBV12-4
CDR3aa: CASTDNADSPLPF
CDR3nt: TGTGCCAGCACCGATAACGCGGATTCACCCCTCCCCTTT

j_gene: TRBJ2-1
abundance: .
d_gene: .
v_gene: TRBV6-5
CDR3aa: CASSYSTGDPYNEQFF
CDR3nt: TGTGCCAGCAGTTACTCGACGGGGGATCCCTACAATGAGCAGTTCTTC

j_gene: TRBJ2-7
abundance: many
d_gene: .
v_gene: TRBV5-1
CDR3aa: CASSLGSGYEQYF
CDR3nt: TGCGCCAGCAGCTTAGGAAGTGGGTACGAGCAGTACTTC

j_gene: TRBJ1-3
abundance: many
d_gene: .
v_gene: TRBV4-3
CDR3aa: CASSQGQINSNTIYF
CDR3nt: TGCGCCAGCAGCCAAGGACAGATTAACTCCAACACCATATATTTT

j_gene: TRBJ2-7
abundance: few
d_gene: TRBD2
v_gene: TRBV7-9
CDR3aa: CASSYTSGKAYEQYF
CDR3nt: TGTGCCAGCAGCTACACTAGCGGGAAGGCCTACGAGCAGTACTTC

j_gene: TRBJ2-7
abundance: many
d_gene: .
v_gene: TRBV7-9
CDR3aa: CASSQKGQGYEQYF
CDR3nt: TGTGCCAGCAGCCAAAAGGGCCAGGGGTACGAGCAGTACTTC

j_gene: TRBJ2-1
abundance: .
d_gene: TRBD2
v_gene: TRBV4-3
CDR3aa: CASSQEVASGREEQFF
CDR3nt: TGCGCCAGCAGCCAAGAAGTAGCTAGCGGGAGGGAGGAGCAGTTCTTC

j_gene: TRBJ1-5
abundance: few
d_gene: .
v_gene: TRBV6-1
CDR3aa: CASSEAGQPQHF
CDR3nt: TGTGCCAGCAGTGAAGCAGGTCAGCCCCAGCATTTT

j_gene: TRBJ1-2
abundance: .
d_gene: .
v_gene: TRBV4-1
CDR3aa: CASSQDHGYGYTF
CDR3nt: TGCGCCAGCAGCCAAGATCATGGCTATGGCTACACCTTC

j_gene: TRBJ2-3
abundance: .
d_gene: .
v_gene: TRBV12-3/TRBV12-4
CDR3aa: CASASGGDTDTQYF
CDR3nt: TGTGCCAGCGCCTCGGGCGGGGACACAGATACGCAGTATTTT

j_gene: TRBJ2-3
abundance: few
d_gene: TRBD2
v_gene: TRBV3-1
CDR3aa: CASSQDLSPVTSGRIYTQYF
CDR3nt: TGTGCCAGCAGCCAAGATCTATCTCCTGTGACTAGCGGGAGGATCTATACGCAGTATTTT

j_gene: TRBJ2-5
abundance: .
d_gene: .
v_gene: TRBV20-1
CDR3aa: CSARRGMETQYF
CDR3nt: TGCAGTGCTAGAAGGGGGATGGAGACCCAGTACTTC

j_gene: TRBJ2-7
abundance: .
d_gene: TRBD2
v_gene: TRBV29-1
CDR3aa: CSAQLAGGVPAYEQYF
CDR3nt: TGCAGCGCTCAACTAGCGGGAGGGGTTCCAGCCTACGAGCAGTACTTC

j_gene: TRBJ2-7
abundance: many
d_gene: .
v_gene: TRBV19
CDR3aa: CASSILVGVGEQYF
CDR3nt: TGTGCCAGTAGTATTCTGGTAGGGGTCGGCGAGCAGTACTTC

j_gene: TRBJ2-7
abundance: .
d_gene: TRBD1
v_gene: TRBV5-1
CDR3aa: CASSLLGQGDYEQYF
CDR3nt: TGCGCCAGCAGCTTGCTGGGACAGGGGGACTACGAGCAGTACTTC

j_gene: TRBJ2-2
abundance: .
d_gene: .
v_gene: TRBV15
CDR3aa: CATSGWHNENTGELFF
CDR3nt: TGTGCCACCAGCGGATGGCATAATGAAAACACCGGGGAGCTGTTTTTT

j_gene: TRBJ2-7
abundance: many
d_gene: TRBD1
v_gene: TRBV20-1
CDR3aa: CSARGTGNYEQYF
CDR3nt: TGCAGTGCTAGAGGGACAGGAAACTACGAGCAGTACTTC

j_gene: TRBJ2-1
abundance: many
d_gene: .
v_gene: TRBV12-3/TRBV12-4
CDR3aa: CASNLGDLQQFF
CDR3nt: TGTGCCAGCAATCTGGGGGACCTCCAGCAGTTCTTC

j_gene: TRBJ2-1
abundance: .
d_gene: .
v_gene: TRBV19
CDR3aa: CASSSSDLGPHEQFF
CDR3nt: TGTGCCAGTAGTTCCTCGGACCTGGGCCCCCATGAGCAGTTCTTC

j_gene: TRBJ1-1
abundance: .
d_gene: .
v_gene: TRBV7-6
CDR3aa: CASSLGDANTEAFF
CDR3nt: TGTGCCAGCAGCTTGGGCGACGCGAACACTGAAGCTTTCTTT

j_gene: TRBJ2-2
abundance: .
d_gene: .
v_gene: TRBV4-3
CDR3aa: CASSRLATGELFF
CDR3nt: TGCGCCAGCAGCCGGCTAGCAACCGGGGAGCTGTTTTTT

j_gene: TRBJ1-4
abundance: .
d_gene: .
v_gene: TRBV29-1
CDR3aa: CSAPDRALGEKLFF
CDR3nt: TGCAGCGCCCCGGACCGCGCTTTAGGTGAAAAACTGTTTTTT

j_gene: TRBJ1-6
abundance: many
d_gene: .
v_gene: TRBV28
CDR3aa: CASSRRSSPLHF
CDR3nt: TGTGCCAGCAGCCGCCGGTCTTCACCCCTCCACTTT

j_gene: TRBJ2-2
abundance: few
d_gene: .
v_gene: TRBV24-1
CDR3aa: CATRGQNTGELFF
CDR3nt: TGTGCCACCCGGGGACAGAACACCGGGGAGCTGTTTTTT

j_gene: TRBJ2-7
abundance: many
d_gene: .
v_gene: TRBV29-1
CDR3aa: CSVTSDTDSYEQYF
CDR3nt: TGCAGCGTTACATCGGACACTGACTCCTACGAGCAGTACTTC

j_gene: TRBJ2-1
abundance: .
d_gene: TRBD2
v_gene: TRBV6-5
CDR3aa: CASSYSRASGRAGDEQFF
CDR3nt: TGTGCCAGCAGTTACTCGAGGGCTAGCGGGAGGGCCGGAGATGAGCAGTTCTTC

j_gene: TRBJ1-2
abundance: .
d_gene: TRBD1
v_gene: TRBV6-1
CDR3aa: CASGDRVFGGYTF
CDR3nt: TGTGCCAGCGGGGACAGGGTATTTGGTGGCTACACCTTC

j_gene: TRBJ2-1
abundance: few
d_gene: .
v_gene: TRBV11-2
CDR3aa: CASSESGAAIYNEQFF
CDR3nt: TGTGCCAGCAGCGAGAGCGGAGCGGCAATCTACAATGAGCAGTTCTTC

j_gene: TRBJ2-5
abundance: few
d_gene: TRBD2
v_gene: TRBV3-1
CDR3aa: CASSQVGSGRALVGETQYF
CDR3nt: TGTGCCAGCAGCCAAGTTGGTAGCGGGAGGGCCCTGGTTGGAGAGACCCAGTACTTC

j_gene: TRBJ1-1
abundance: many
d_gene: .
v_gene: TRBV6-5
CDR3aa: CATSGNTEAFF
CDR3nt: TGTGCCACGTCTGGGAACACTGAAGCTTTCTTT

j_gene: TRBJ2-3
abundance: few
d_gene: .
v_gene: TRBV5-6
CDR3aa: CASSLVGIGMIDTQYF
CDR3nt: TGTGCCAGCAGCTTGGTAGGGATCGGGATGATAGATACGCAGTATTTT

j_gene: TRBJ1-1
abundance: .
d_gene: .
v_gene: TRBV28
CDR3aa: CASRYWRTGTEAFF
CDR3nt: TGTGCCAGCAGATACTGGCGAACCGGCACTGAAGCTTTCTTT

j_gene: TRBJ2-7
abundance: many
d_gene: .
v_gene: TRBV6-5
CDR3aa: CASSYVGSYEQYF
CDR3nt: TGTGCCAGCAGTTACGTAGGATCCTACGAGCAGTACTTC

j_gene: TRBJ1-2
abundance: few
d_gene: .
v_gene: TRBV13
CDR3aa: CASSLKGFMDGYTF
CDR3nt: TGTGCCAGCAGCTTAAAAGGGTTTATGGATGGCTACACCTTC

j_gene: TRBJ1-5
abundance: many
d_gene: .
v_gene: TRBV7-8
CDR3aa: CASSFLGGDGPQHF
CDR3nt: TGTGCCAGCAGCTTCCTGGGGGGGGACGGGCCCCAGCATTTT

j_gene: TRBJ2-2
abundance: .
d_gene: TRBD1
v_gene: TRBV12-3/TRBV12-4
CDR3aa: CASSPGGQHTGELFF
CDR3nt: TGTGCCAGCAGTCCAGGGGGCCAACACACCGGGGAGCTGTTTTTT

j_gene: TRBJ2-1
abundance: .
d_gene: TRBD2
v_gene: TRBV7-8
CDR3aa: CASSWTAGDYNEQFF
CDR3nt: TGTGCCAGCAGCTGGACCGCGGGGGATTACAATGAGCAGTTCTTC

j_gene: TRBJ2-2
abundance: few
d_gene: .
v_gene: TRBV12-3/TRBV12-4
CDR3aa: CASSFVDNTGELFF
CDR3nt: TGTGCCAGCAGTTTCGTGGACAACACCGGGGAGCTGTTTTTT

j_gene: TRBJ2-3
abundance: few
d_gene: .
v_gene: TRBV6-1
CDR3aa: CASRDYLSTDTQYF
CDR3nt: TGTGCCAGCAGGGACTACCTTAGCACAGATACGCAGTATTTT

j_gene: TRBJ2-1
abundance: once
d_gene: .
v_gene: TRBV6-2/TRBV6-3
CDR3aa: CATMLIAEFPYNEQFF
CDR3nt: TGTGCCACCATGCTCATAGCGGAGTTCCCCTACAATGAGCAGTTCTTC

j_gene: TRBJ2-7
abundance: few
d_gene: .
v_gene: TRBV4-1
CDR3aa: CASSQEFRVYSYEQYF
CDR3nt: TGCGCCAGCAGCCAGGAATTCAGGGTATACTCCTACGAGCAGTACTTC

j_gene: TRBJ2-1
abundance: many
d_gene: .
v_gene: TRBV7-9
CDR3aa: CASSLAIGPEAVDEQFF
CDR3nt: TGTGCCAGCAGCTTAGCGATCGGGCCAGAAGCTGTGGATGAGCAGTTCTTC

j_gene: TRBJ1-1
abundance: few
d_gene: TRBD1
v_gene: TRBV12-3/TRBV12-4
CDR3aa: CASSLRDSPTEAFF
CDR3nt: TGTGCCAGCAGTTTGAGGGACAGTCCCACTGAAGCTTTCTTT

j_gene: TRBJ2-7
abundance: .
d_gene: TRBD2
v_gene: TRBV12-3/TRBV12-4
CDR3aa: CASGPLGLADPRDF
CDR3nt: TGTGCCAGCGGTCCTCTAGGACTAGCGGATCCAAGGGACTTC